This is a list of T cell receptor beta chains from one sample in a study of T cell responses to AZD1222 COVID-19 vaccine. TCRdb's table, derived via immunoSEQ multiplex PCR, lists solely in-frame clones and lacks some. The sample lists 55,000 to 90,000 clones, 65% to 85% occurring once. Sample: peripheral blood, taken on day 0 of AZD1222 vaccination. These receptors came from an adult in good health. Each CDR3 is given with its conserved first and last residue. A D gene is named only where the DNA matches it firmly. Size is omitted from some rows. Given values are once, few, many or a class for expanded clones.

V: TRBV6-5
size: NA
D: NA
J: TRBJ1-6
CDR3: CASTPDRLNSPLHF
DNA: TGTGCCAGCACCCCGGATAGGCTGAATTCACCCCTCCACTTT

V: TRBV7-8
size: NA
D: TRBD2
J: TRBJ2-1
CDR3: CASSTSAPGGRGYYNEQFF
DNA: TGTGCCAGCAGCACTTCTGCACCGGGGGGGCGGGGGTATTACAATGAGCAGTTCTTC

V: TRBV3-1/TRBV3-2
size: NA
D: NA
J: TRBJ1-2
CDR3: CASSQAGRKYGYTF
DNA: TGTGCCAGCAGCCAAGCCGGGCGTAAGTATGGCTACACCTTC

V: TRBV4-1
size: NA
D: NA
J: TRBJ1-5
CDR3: CASSQGQYSNQPQHF
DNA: TGCGCCAGCAGCCAAGGACAGTATAGCAATCAGCCCCAGCATTTT

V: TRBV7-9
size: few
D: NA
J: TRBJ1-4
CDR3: CASSEDGVKNEKLFF
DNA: TGTGCCAGCAGCGAGGACGGGGTAAAAAACGAAAAACTGTTTTTT

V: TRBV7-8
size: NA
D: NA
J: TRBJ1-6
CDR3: CASSVTAGESPLHF
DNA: TGTGCCAGCAGCGTCACGGCAGGAGAATCACCCCTCCACTTT

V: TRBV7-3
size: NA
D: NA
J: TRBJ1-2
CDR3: CASSQTGGSNYGYTF
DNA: TGTGCCAGCAGTCAGACAGGAGGTTCTAACTATGGCTACACCTTC

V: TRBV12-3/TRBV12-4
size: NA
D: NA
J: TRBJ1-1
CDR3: CASSLTGKSFF
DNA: TGTGCCAGCAGTTTGACTGGGAAGTCTTTCTTT

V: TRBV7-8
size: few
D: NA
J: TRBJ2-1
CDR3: CASSLLSRLTYNEQFF
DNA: TGTGCCAGCAGCTTATTATCGCGGCTAACCTACAATGAGCAGTTCTTC

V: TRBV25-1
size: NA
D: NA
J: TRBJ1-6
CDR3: CASSAQSDNSPLHF
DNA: TGTGCCAGCAGTGCGCAATCGGATAATTCACCCCTCCACTTT